This passage covers 25 T cell receptor beta chains from one sample sequenced in a study of beta chain features in type 1 diabetes. Study outcomes and limitations: Patients with Type 1 diabetes showed moderately but significantly shorter TCRB CDR3s in all four CD4+ subsets.

What these receptors recognize is not known. Reverse transcription of all isolated RNA meant that expressed TCRB transcripts were sequenced. Produced via immunoSEQ multiplex PCR; TCRdb's table is partial and in-frame only. The sample has hundreds of thousands of clones; 15% are singletons. The sample taken for sequencing was naive CD4+ T cells from blood. Every receptor here comes from a man aged 18 to 30 with type 1 diabetes.

The genes are TRBV4-3 and TRBJ1-5; TRBD1 is a possible D gene (5 bases). Germline CDR1 reads LGHNA; CDR2 reads YSLEER. Trimming took off 0 bases at V and 11 bases at J, with 14 bases between the two ends. The CDR3 loop spans 14 amino acids. CDR3 residues: CASSQEESGGAQHF. CDR3 DNA: TGCGCCAGCAGCCAAGAAGAGTCCGGGGGAGCCCAGCATTTT.

The chain uses TRBV10-2 and TRBJ1-2; 8 nucleotides agree with TRBD1. CDR1 is WSHSY and CDR2 is SAAADI in the germline V gene. The ends lost 6 bases at V and 4 bases at J; junction bases unmatched: 7. This CDR3 spans 14 amino acids. CDR3 residues: CASSATGGGYGYTF. The CDR3 DNA follows: TGCGCCAGCAGCGCCACAGGGGGAGGCTATGGCTACACCTTC.

This clone was seen more than once but under ten times. The gene calls are TRBV6-6 and TRBJ1-1; no clear D. Trimming took off 6 bases at V and 5 bases at J, with 13 bases between the two ends. The CDR3 has 13 amino acids. Germline V CDR1 and CDR2: MNHNY, SVGAGI (reference sequence). CDR3 DNA: TGTGCCAGCAGCTTAAACATGGAGACTGAAGCTTTCTTT. Protein: CASSLNMETEAFF.

The chain recombines TRBV5-1 with TRBJ1-4, with 8 bases lining up with TRBD1. CDR1 and CDR2 (germline): SGHRS, YFSETQ. The junction had 6 bases not matched to a gene; V was cut back by 3 bases and J by 11 bases. CDR3 length: 13 residues. DNA of the CDR3: TGCGCCAGCAGCTCTCCGGGACAGGAGAAACTGTTTTTT. Amino acids: CASSSPGQEKLFF.

V is TRBV5-6 and J is TRBJ2-1, with a possible D match to TRBD2 (6 bases). Germline loops: CDR1 SGHDT, CDR2 YYEEEE. The CDR3 length is 14 residues. The V end was cut by 1 base, the J end by 5 bases, with 10 bases between. CDR3 loop: CASSLISGHNEQFF. CDR3 nucleotides: TGTGCCAGCAGCTTGATTAGCGGCCACAATGAGCAGTTCTTC.

This clone has a handful of counts. This chain connects TRBV18 to TRBJ1-2, with 10 bases matching TRBD1. The CDR3 is made up of 15 amino acids. The germline gives CDR1 KGHSH, CDR2 LQKENI. The V segment lost 6 bases and the J segment 5 bases; nucleotides outside the gene matches: 9. The CDR3: CASSPRDRGEYGYTF. In DNA, the CDR3 is TGTGCCAGCTCCCCCCGGGACAGGGGCGAATATGGCTACACCTTC.

V gene TRBV9 combines with J gene TRBJ2-1, with TRBD2 identical over 10 bases. J was trimmed by 8 bases and V by 3 bases; bases with no gene match: 8. The germline V gene encodes CDR1 SGDLS and CDR2 YYNGEE. The length of the CDR3 is 15 residues. The CDR3 DNA follows: TGTGCCAGCAGCGCCTCTAGCGGGAGTTTTTATGAGCAGTTCTTC. This codes for CASSASSGSFYEQFF. Full variable domain (missing parts from reference TRBV9 and TRBJ2-1): DSGVTQTPKHLITATGQRVTLRCSPRSGDLSVYWYQQSLDQGLQFLIQYYNGEERAKGNILERFSAQQFPDLHSELNLSSLELGDSALYFCASSASSGSFYEQFFGPGTRLTVL.

This clone was found a few times. The chain uses TRBV12-5 and TRBJ2-7, with a possible D match to TRBD2 (6 bases). The CDR3 is 17 residues long. Germline V CDR1 and CDR2: LGHNT, FRNRAP. Trimming took off 0 bases at V and 3 bases at J, with 18 bases between the two ends. DNA of the CDR3: TGTGCTAGTGGTTTGGTACTTGCGGGGTCCACCAACTACGAGCAGTACTTC. Residues: CASGLVLAGSTNYEQYF.

Comment on this clone: Within the sample, other DNA sequences also encode this same CDR3. The chain joins TRBV28 to TRBJ2-2; no definite D call. CDR3 length: 15 residues. Germline loops: CDR1 MDHEN, CDR2 SYDVKM. V was shortened by 3 bases and J by 0 bases, with 8 bases between the two germline ends. CDR3 loop: CASSFSGTNTGELFF. The CDR3 region has the DNA TGTGCCAGCAGTTTCAGTGGTACGAACACCGGGGAGCTGTTTTTT.

In its sample, this clone was seen a few times. The chain recombines TRBV18 with TRBJ2-4, with TRBD2 as a possible D gene (6 bases). Germline assignment: CDR1 KGHSH and CDR2 LQKENI. Trimming removed 4 bases from V and 0 bases from J, with 22 bases in between. The CDR3 runs 19 residues. CDR3 bases: TGTGCCAGCTCACGACCTATTACAACGGGGAGGTTAGCCAAAAACATTCAGTACTTC. Its translation: CASSRPITTGRLAKNIQYF.

This clone has only a few counts. This chain links TRBV7-2 with TRBJ2-5; 12 bases line up with TRBD2. This CDR3 region has 13 residues. With 6 bases clipped from V and 4 bases from J, the junction kept 0 bases outside the gene matches. Germline V lookup: CDR1 SGHTA, CDR2 FQGNSA. CDR3 nucleotides: TGTGCCAGCAGGGGACTAGCGGGAGAGACCCAGTACTTC. It yields the protein CASRGLAGETQYF.

The V call is TRBV5-4, the J call TRBJ2-3; D call uncertain. V was pared by 0 bases and J by 5 bases, with 10 bases between. Germline CDR1 and CDR2: SGHNT and YYREEE (reference sequence). There are 14 residues in the CDR3. CDR3 region: CASSLGAQEDTQYF. CDR3 bases: TGTGCCAGCAGCTTGGGGGCTCAGGAAGATACGCAGTATTTT.

The V call is TRBV9, the J call TRBJ2-3; TRBD2 matches at 8 bases. Germline loops: CDR1 SGDLS, CDR2 YYNGEE. Germline trimming cut 4 bases from V and 3 bases from J; bases unmatched to any gene: 7. The CDR3 contains 15 residues. CDR3 sequence reads: CASSSPGGPTDTQYF. The CDR3 DNA follows: TGTGCCAGCAGCTCCCCGGGGGGGCCGACAGATACGCAGTATTTT.

Only a few counts were recorded for this clone. V usage is TRBV27 and J usage is TRBJ2-1, with a possible D match to TRBD2 (6 bases). Trimming cost V 6 bases and J 3 bases, with 15 bases left between them. There are 15 residues in the CDR3. In germline, CDR1 is MNHEY, CDR2 SMNVEV (reference sequence). CDR3 nucleotide sequence: TGTGCCAGCAGCCCTCTGGGGGGTGGCTACAATGAGCAGTTCTTC. The encoded protein is CASSPLGGGYNEQFF.

The chain recombines TRBV30 with TRBJ2-7; D might be TRBD2 (6 bases). Trimming pared 3 bases from V and 2 bases from J, leaving 17 bases between. The CDR3 is made up of 15 amino acids. The germline gives CDR1 GTSNPN, CDR2 SVGIG (reference sequence). The CDR3 here is CAWSGRIGGAYEQYF. CDR3 coding DNA: TGTGCCTGGAGCGGTCGCATAGGCGGGGCCTACGAGCAGTACTTC.

The J gene is TRBJ2-2, the V gene TRBV5-4; TRBD1 might be the D (6 bases). Trimming cost V 0 bases and J 1 base, with 10 bases left between them. CDR1 is SGHNT, CDR2 YYREEE, per germline (reference sequence). CDR3 length: 16 residues. The CDR3 protein is CASSLDTGRNTGELFF. The CDR3 DNA follows: TGTGCCAGCAGCTTGGATACAGGGCGGAACACCGGGGAGCTGTTTTTT. Variable domain in full (rest from reference TRBV5-4 and TRBJ2-2): ETGVTQSPTHLIKTRGQQVTLRCSSQSGHNTVSWYQQALGQGPQFIFQYYREEENGRGNFPPRFSGLQFPNYSSELNVNALELDDSALYLCASSLDTGRNTGELFFGEGSRLTVL.

This clone turned up a few times. The rearrangement joins TRBV19 to TRBJ2-3; D might be TRBD2 (7 bases). CDR1 is LNHDA and CDR2 is SQIVND in the germline V gene (reference sequence). The V gene lost 4 bases and the J gene lost 2 bases, with 13 bases spanning the gap. This CDR3 comprises 15 residues. CDR3 protein: CASSSGGRPTDTQYF. Written as DNA, the CDR3 is TGTGCCAGTAGTAGCGGGGGCCGACCCACAGATACGCAGTATTTT.

The gene calls are TRBV2 and TRBJ2-5, with 7 bases lining up with TRBD1. V shed 7 bases and J 2 bases; nucleotides not matched to a gene: 7. The CDR3 has 14 amino acids. CDR1 and CDR2 (germline): SNHLY, FYNNEI. For the CDR3, the DNA is TGTGCCAGCACCCGGGACAGCCCTCAAGAGACCCAGTACTTC. It codes for CASTRDSPQETQYF.

The chain couples TRBV2 to TRBJ1-5; possibly TRBD1 for D (5 bases). Germline assignment: CDR1 SNHLY and CDR2 FYNNEI. The CDR3 has 13 amino acids. Trimming shortened V by 6 bases and J by 5 bases, and 11 bases separated the two germline ends. In nucleotides, the CDR3 is TGTGCCAGCAGCCAGGGAAGGGATCAGCCCCAGCATTTT. Its translation: CASSQGRDQPQHF.

This clone appeared a few times. The V gene is TRBV7-6, the J gene TRBJ2-7; tentatively, D is TRBD2 (5 bases). The CDR3 extends over 15 amino acids. V shed 4 bases and J shed 2 bases, with 15 bases lying between them. The V gene's germline CDR1 is SGHVS and CDR2 FNYEAQ. This CDR3 is CASSSSSGGPYEQYF. The CDR3 coding sequence is TGTGCCAGCAGCTCTAGCTCAGGAGGCCCCTACGAGCAGTACTTC.

This clone was seen a handful of times. The chain combines TRBV18 with TRBJ1-2; a possible D gene is TRBD1 (6 bases). V was trimmed by 3 bases and J by 4 bases, leaving 15 bases between them. Germline V gene lookup returns CDR1 KGHSH and CDR2 LQKENI. The CDR3 totals 15 residues. CDR3 nucleotide sequence: TGTGCCAGCTCACCCCCCGGACAGACCAGCTATGGCTACACCTTC. It codes for CASSPPGQTSYGYTF.

This clone was seen a few times. DNA of the CDR3: TGTGCCAGCAGCTTGGTTGACGGGGGGACCCAGCATTTT. Protein sequence: CASSLVDGGTQHF. This chain joins TRBV5-6 and TRBJ1-5, with a tentative D call TRBD1 (5 bases). The CDR3 extends over 13 amino acids. The germline V gene has CDR1 SGHDT and CDR2 YYEEEE. V was pared by 0 bases and J by 11 bases, with 12 bases between.

This clone was recorded a few times. The gene calls are TRBV7-9 and TRBJ2-5; 7 nucleotides match TRBD1. The germline CDR1 and CDR2 sequences are SEHNR and FQNEAQ (reference sequence). J gave up 8 bases and V 10 bases, and 16 bases lay outside the gene matches. This CDR3 spans 14 amino acids. The CDR3 DNA reads as TGTGCCACAAACACCCGGACAGGCAGAGGAACCCAGTACTTC. It translates to CATNTRTGRGTQYF.

This clone has a handful of counts. The chain couples TRBV30 to TRBJ1-5; unclear D gene. The CDR3 is 13 residues long. Germline-derived CDR1 and CDR2 are GTSNPN and SVGIG (reference sequence). Trimming removed 6 bases from V and 0 bases from J, with 9 bases in between. This chain's CDR3 is CACPGYSNQPQHF. The CDR3 nucleotides read TGTGCCTGTCCCGGGTATAGCAATCAGCCCCAGCATTTT. The variable domain in full, completed from reference TRBV30 and TRBJ1-5, reads SQTIHQWPATLVQPVGSPLSLECTVEGTSNPNLYWYRQAAGRGLQLLFYSVGIGQISSEVPQNLSASRPQDRQFILSSKKLLLSDSGFYLCACPGYSNQPQHFGDGTRLSIL.

The chain has TRBV28 and TRBJ1-1; D remains unclear. The CDR3 is 15 amino acids. Germline assignment: CDR1 MDHEN and CDR2 SYDVKM. V was trimmed by 3 bases and J by 1 base, leaving 12 bases between them. The CDR3 nucleotides are TGTGCCAGCAGTTTCGGTAGAAACAGGAACACTGAAGCTTTCTTT. Amino acids: CASSFGRNRNTEAFF.